The present entry profiles one TCR beta chain with its context. The antigen is not known. This sample stems from a study of memory CD4+ T cells and cytomegalovirus serostatus. Whole-study findings and limits: CD4+ memory repertoires contained about 40% of the roughly 150 reported CMV TCRbeta sequences.

Trimming took off 5 bases at V and 2 bases at J, with 9 bases between the two ends. Germline CDR1 and CDR2: SGHTA and FQGNSA. The CDR3 runs to 13 residues. Source study methods: After removing out-of-frame reads, 2 million to 2.5 million distinct TCRbeta sequences remained. Here immunoSEQ multiplex PCR was the method, and the copy in TCRdb shows in-frame clones only, minus some. V, J and clone size reflect that table, while D and trimming were determined from the DNA. The sample has 40,000 to 45,000 clones, around 79% seen once. Single viable CD3+CD4+CD8-CD45RO+ cells were sorted as the memory CD4+ T cells. Donors' CMV status reflects serum IgG against pp150, pp28, p38, p52.

Sequencing used memory CD4+ T cells from blood. The gene calls are TRBV7-2 and TRBJ1-2, with no clear D. This TCR was sampled from an adult in good health and CMV-seronegative. This CDR3 reads CASSPQQNYGYTF. CDR3 nucleotide sequence: TGTGCCAGCAGCCCTCAACAGAACTATGGCTACACCTTC.